This T cell receptor (beta chain) is from a study of Graves' ophthalmopathy and Graves' hyperthyroidism. TCR beta CDR3 amplification used RNA transcripts. First-round RT-PCR employed HTBI primers, with a second-round multiplex PCR after it. One entry per CDR3 protein, called by TCRdb with MiXCR from the multiplex PCR reads. This table holds just over 600,000 distinct CDR3 sequences, about a fifth found once. A follow-up of 18 months without ophthalmopathy meant that hyperthyroidism was stable. Hyperthyroidism patients, aged 18 to 65, were newly diagnosed, under 2 months' duration. Orbital computed tomography, thyroid ultrasound, TRAb, serum thyroxine and clinical symptoms formed the basis of diagnosis. PBMCs originated in 8.5 to 10 ml of fresh peripheral blood. V shed 5 bases and J shed 8 bases, with 9 bases lying between them. The germline CDR1 and CDR2 sequences are DFQATT and SNEGSKA (reference sequence). This CDR3 region has 10 residues.

This clonotype came up many times. This rearrangement joins TRBV20-1 to TRBJ1-1; D is unclear. The sample comprised peripheral blood. The receptor's source is a woman between 18 and 30 years old with stable Graves' hyperthyroidism. Some clones in this sample may be carry-over from other donors' samples. CDR3 DNA sequence: TGCAGTGCTTCGGGGAGGGAAGCTTTCTTT. Amino acid sequence: CSASGREAFF.